This T cell receptor (beta chain) is from a study of Graves' ophthalmopathy and Graves' hyperthyroidism. The wider study: Ahead of any treatment, peripheral blood was obtained at the initial diagnosis. Study-wide findings and caveats: Blood samples also showed most expanded thyroid clonotypes exceeding 0.001 frequency.

TCR beta CDR3 regions were amplified from RNA transcripts. The library came from an HTBI-primed first-round RT-PCR and a second-round multiplex PCR. TCRdb used MiXCR to reprocess the multiplex PCR reads, holding one entry per CDR3 protein. The sample shows about 700,000 distinct CDR3 sequences, 40% of them seen only once. In this sample, this clonotype turned up many times. Its antigen is unidentified. Moderately to severely active ophthalmopathy under 3 months, CAS at least 3, NOSPECS at least 4. As diagnostic evidence, clinical symptoms, serum thyroxine, TRAb, thyroid ultrasound and orbital computed tomography were relied upon. CDR3 length equals 13 residues. V lost 0 bases and J lost 5, with 7 bases in between. The germline gives CDR1 LNHNV, CDR2 YYDKDF (reference sequence).

The specimen sequenced was peripheral blood. This chain links TRBV15 with TRBJ2-5; D remains ambiguous. This TCR was recovered from an adult man with Graves' ophthalmopathy. CDR3 loop: CATSRESRETQYF. DNA of the CDR3: TGTGCCACCAGCAGAGAGTCCCGGGAGACCCAGTACTTC. Together with reference TRBV15 and TRBJ2-5, the CDR3 gives the full variable domain: DAMVIQNPRYQVTQFGKPVTLSCSQTLNHNVMYWYQQKSSQAPKLLFHYYDKDFNNEADTPDNFQSRRPNTSFCFLDIRSPGLGDTAMYLCATSRESRETQYFGPGTRLLVL.